Listed here is a single T cell receptor (beta chain). In its sample, this clonotype was seen once. The clone's antigen remains unknown. Per-base quality was not reported, and no clone a single base away is much larger than it. At the junction V is shortened by 8 bases and J by 7 bases, with 12 bases in between. CDR1 MNHEY and CDR2 SMNVEV are derived from the germline V gene (reference sequence). From the cysteine up to the phenylalanine, the CDR3 has a length of 13 residues. The DNA shown is the 39-base CDR3, in frame from base 1. The data originate from a study of identical twins listed by TCRdb under 2016. Notes on the research overall: TCR alpha and beta repertoires from monozygotic twins, unrelated adults of various ages and cord blood were deep-sequenced to test whether fetal clonotypes persist. To rule out contamination, replicate twin experiments were performed at different times with different library preparation protocols.

The library was produced with 5' RACE. The sequencer was an Illumina HiSeq 2000. Template switching added a universal primer binding site, and the final cDNA carried a unique molecular identifier that allowed TCR cDNA molecules to be counted accurately. First-strand cDNA for TCR alpha and beta chains was synthesized from specific primers in the conserved constant-segment region. To control for contamination, every cDNA library carried two barcodes: a SMART-Mk sample barcode plus Illumina barcodes. TruSeq adapter sequences, together with Illumina sample barcodes, were added in two successive PCR steps. The Illumina HiSeq platform was used with custom primers to sequence TCR alpha and beta cDNA libraries. In the original analysis: MiGEC processed the raw reads to extract unique molecular identifiers, while MiXCR was used to determine the CDR3 positions. Recombination models were inferred per individual with the repgenHMM and IGoR tools using an EM algorithm. The analysis of shared clonotypes was done with the tcR package in R, with sharing normalized by the product of cloneset sizes. To study raw recombination free of thymic and clonal selection effects, out-of-frame nonproductive sequences were analyzed. TCRdb trimmed public reads at Q25 via fastp, called clones via MiXCR and kept in-frame beta chains. CDR3 protein sequences are deduplicated, and each keeps its most common genes and DNA. Clone size and V and J calls follow TCRdb, not the original study. In this sample the table shows 1.5 million to 2 million distinct CDR3 sequences, about 32% of which occur a single time. Roughly 0.3% of the sample is held by the ten biggest clonotypes.

Overall study outcomes, separate from this receptor: Fewer insertions were carried by abundant cord blood beta clonotypes, a similar but weaker trend appeared in young adult naive repertoires, and no such trend appeared in memory repertoires. Excess twin sharing in beta out-of-frame sequences was weaker because fewer shared sequences lowered the signal-to-noise ratio. Compared with coincidental sharing between unrelated individuals, out-of-frame TCR alpha sequences shared between twins showed an excess of sequences with low generation probability. Out-of-frame TCR alpha sharing in monozygotic twins was systematically underestimated by recombination models, whereas sharing between unrelated individuals was in agreement with the recombination models. Zero-insertion analyses could be partly confounded by invariant T cells such as MAIT and iNKT, although diverse VJ usage argued against such confounding for most clonotypes. Conclusions relied on cross-sectional statistical analysis, since the same donors could not be followed over many years.

Only healthy Caucasian donors were included. This clonotype originated in a newborn girl in good health. Sequencing was performed on cord blood. The chain joins TRBV27 to TRBJ1-6; the D gene cannot be named for sure. The encoded CDR3 is CASRNNRNSPLHF. In nucleotides, the sequence is TGTGCCAGCCGAAATAACAGAAATTCACCCCTCCACTTT.